This paragraph covers one T cell receptor beta chain sequence. In germline, CDR1 is MNHNS, CDR2 SASEGT. After removal of 2 bases from V and 12 bases from J, the junction contained 16 bases not matched to a gene. The CDR3 spans 18 residues. This entry is derived from a study of T cells after somatic rescue of genetic block. Produced via immunoSEQ multiplex PCR; TCRdb's table is partial and in-frame only. Altogether about 88,000 clones are present, 90% being singletons, with the ten largest covering roughly 1.7%. This sequence was found in a woman in her late teens or twenties. The material sequenced was peripheral blood mononuclear cells (PBMCs). The rearrangement uses TRBV6-1 and TRBJ2-1; TRBD2 matches 13 bases. The CDR3 coding sequence is TGTGCCAGCAGTGAAACTCTTGTGATGACTAGCGGGAGGTCCGGGCAGTTCTTC. Translated, it gives CASSETLVMTSGRSGQFF.